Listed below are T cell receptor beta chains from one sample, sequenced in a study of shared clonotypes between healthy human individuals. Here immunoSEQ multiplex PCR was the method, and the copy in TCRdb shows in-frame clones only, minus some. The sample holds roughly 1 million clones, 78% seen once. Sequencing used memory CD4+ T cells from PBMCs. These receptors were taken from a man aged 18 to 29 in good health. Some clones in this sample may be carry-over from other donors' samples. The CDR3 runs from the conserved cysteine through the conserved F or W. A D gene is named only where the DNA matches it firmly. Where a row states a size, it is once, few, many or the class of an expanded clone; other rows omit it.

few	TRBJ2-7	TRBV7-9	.	TGTGCCAGCAGCTTAGGCAGGGGCGAGCAGTACTTC	CASSLGRGEQYF
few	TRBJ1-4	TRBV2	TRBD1	TGTGCCAGCAGAGCTCAACAGGGGGCTAATGAAAAACTGTTTTTT	CASRAQQGANEKLFF
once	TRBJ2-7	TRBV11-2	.	TGTGCCAGCAGCAAGATCTATTTTGGGGGAGTAACCTCCTACGAGCAGTACTTC	CASSKIYFGGVTSYEQYF
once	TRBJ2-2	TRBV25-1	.	TGTGCCAGCAGTGAATTGGGAGCTTCGAACACCGGGGAGCTGTTTTTT	CASSELGASNTGELFF
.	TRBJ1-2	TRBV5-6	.	TGTGCCAGCAGCTTTGGGTCGAAGGGCTACACCTTC	CASSFGSKGYTF
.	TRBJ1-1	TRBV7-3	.	TGTGCCAGCAGCTTAAAAGCCAGCTCCAGGTCTGAAGCTTTCTTT	CASSLKASSRSEAFF
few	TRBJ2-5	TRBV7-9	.	TGTGCCAGCAGCTTAGCCGGGGGCCGGGAGACCCAGTACTTC	CASSLAGGRETQYF
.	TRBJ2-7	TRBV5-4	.	TGTGCCAGCAGCTTTTTGGAGGGGGTAGGGGAGCAGTACTTC	CASSFLEGVGEQYF
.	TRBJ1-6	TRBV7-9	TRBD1	TGTGCCAGCAGACAGGCAGAGGGACAGGCGAATTCACCCCTCCACTTT	CASRQAEGQANSPLHF
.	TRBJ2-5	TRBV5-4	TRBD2	TGTGCCAGCAGCGCCGGGACTAGCGGCAGACAAGAGACCCAGTACTTC	CASSAGTSGRQETQYF
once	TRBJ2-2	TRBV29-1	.	TGCAGCGTTGAGACCGGACCCAGCGCTTGGGACACCGGGGAGCTGTTTTTT	CSVETGPSAWDTGELFF
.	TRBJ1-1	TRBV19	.	TGTGCCAGTAGTATAAGGGATAGGGAGGTGAACACTGAAGCTTTCTTT	CASSIRDREVNTEAFF
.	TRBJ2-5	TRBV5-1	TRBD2	TGCGCCAGCAGCAAACTAGCGGGAGGACAAGAGACCCAGTACTTC	CASSKLAGGQETQYF
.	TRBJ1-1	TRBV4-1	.	TGCGCCAGCAGCCAAGACCCCACCCCGGTTACTGAAGCTTTCTTT	CASSQDPTPVTEAFF
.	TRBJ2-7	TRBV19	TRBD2	TGTGCCAGTAGTATATCGACTAGCTCCAAAGTCGACGAGCAGTACTTC	CASSISTSSKVDEQYF
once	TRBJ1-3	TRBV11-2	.	TGTGCCAGCAGCCTTAGGGGATGGGAGGGGCGCGTGTCTGGAAACACCATATATTTT	CASSLRGWEGRVSGNTIYF
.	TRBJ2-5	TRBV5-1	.	TGCGCCAGCAGCTTGGGAGGACAGCAAGAGACCCAGTACTTC	CASSLGGQQETQYF
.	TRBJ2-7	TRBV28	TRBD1	TGTGCCAGCAGTTTAACGTCTGGTGGGACAGCGACTCTCCTACTCAAGCAGTACTTC	CASSLTSGGTATLLLKQYF
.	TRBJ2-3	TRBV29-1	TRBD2	TGCAGCGTTGAAGTCGGGAGGGGGGGCGATACGCAGTATTTT	CSVEVGRGGDTQYF
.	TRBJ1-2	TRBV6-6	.	TGTGCCAGCAGTTACGTGGGGGGCGGCTATGGCTACACCTTC	CASSYVGGGYGYTF
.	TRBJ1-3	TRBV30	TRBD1	TGTGCCTGGGGACGAGGGACAGGCTCTGGAAACACCATATATTTT	CAWGRGTGSGNTIYF
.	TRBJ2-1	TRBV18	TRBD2	TGTGCCAGCTCACCAGCTAGCGGGAGGGGTACCTACAATGAGCAGTTCTTC	CASSPASGRGTYNEQFF
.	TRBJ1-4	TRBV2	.	TGTGCCAGCAGTTACTATGTTGAACTGTTTTTT	CASSYYVELFF